A single sample gave rise to the 26 T cell receptor beta chains below, sequenced in a study of cytomegalovirus exposure and HLA in healthy donors. PCR primers comprised 60 Vbeta and 13 Jbeta primers. The assay was immunoSEQ multiplex PCR, and TCRdb's table has in-frame clones only and misses some. The sample carries about 230,000 clones, just over 75% recorded once. Sequencing was carried out using PBMCs. The receptors come from a woman in her sixties in good health and CMV-seropositive.

The V call is TRBV6-4, the J call TRBJ2-3, with 12 bases fitting TRBD2. V was pared by 6 bases and J by 4 bases, with 5 bases of the junction left unmatched. Germline values: CDR1 MRHNA, CDR2 SNTAGT. The CDR3 is made up of 15 amino acids. The CDR3 DNA sequence: TGTGCCAGCAGGGAGACTAGCGGGAGAGCAGATACGCAGTATTTT. This codes for CASRETSGRADTQYF.

The chain joins TRBV27 to TRBJ2-1, with 9 bases fitting TRBD2. Germline assignment: CDR1 MNHEY and CDR2 SMNVEV (reference sequence). J lost 2 bases, V lost 3 bases, and 5 bases had no gene match. The CDR3 extends over 16 amino acids. The CDR3 loop reads CASSFSGRLTYNEQFF. The CDR3, as DNA: TGTGCCAGCAGTTTCAGCGGGAGGTTAACCTACAATGAGCAGTTCTTC.

V usage is TRBV5-1 and J usage is TRBJ2-1; TRBD2 matches at 11 bases. The V gene end was trimmed by 4 bases and the J gene end by 8 bases; junction bases not matched to a gene: 17. The CDR3 sequence is 18 residues long. Per the germline V gene, CDR1 is SGHRS and CDR2 is YFSETQ. This CDR3 is CASSGMGRLAGPGDEQFF. The CDR3 bases are TGCGCCAGCAGCGGAATGGGTCGACTAGCGGGACCTGGGGATGAGCAGTTCTTC.

This clone occurred once. CDR3 amino acids: CASTPGRGETQYF. The CDR3 nucleotides read TGTGCCAGCACCCCGGGGAGAGGCGAGACCCAGTACTTC. J is TRBJ2-5 and V is TRBV2, with D maybe TRBD2 (5 bases). Germline V lookup: CDR1 SNHLY, CDR2 FYNNEI. This CDR3 contains 13 residues. Trimming left V 7 bases short and J 5 bases short, with 14 bases between.

The chain has TRBV2 and TRBJ2-3; a weak D match, TRBD2 (5 bases). Germline loops: CDR1 SNHLY, CDR2 FYNNEI. The CDR3 extends over 12 amino acids. Between the trimmed V and J ends, which lost 8 bases and 6 bases, there was a span of 12 bases. The CDR3 region has the DNA TGTGCCAGCGCAGCGAGAGGGGATACGCAGTATTTT. This sequence encodes CASAARGDTQYF.

The V and J genes are TRBV4-2 and TRBJ2-3, with TRBD1 matching 7 bases. The germline V gene has CDR1 LGHNA and CDR2 YNFKEQ. The CDR3 runs 15 residues. Losses at the gene ends were 4 bases for V and 0 bases for J; bases not matched to a gene: 4. Here the CDR3 reads CASSLGQISTDTQYF. The CDR3 region has the DNA TGTGCCAGCAGCCTGGGACAGATTAGCACAGATACGCAGTATTTT.

CDR3 region: CASTPRGDPLHF. The CDR3 DNA reads as TGCGCCAGCACCCCACGGGGGGACCCCCTCCACTTT. The chain joins TRBV10-1 to TRBJ1-6; tentatively, D is TRBD1 (5 bases). V lost 7 bases to trimming and J lost 13 bases, with 14 bases between them. From germline, CDR1 is WNHNN and CDR2 SYGVQD (reference sequence). There are 12 residues in the CDR3.

The CDR3 coding sequence is TGTGCCTGGAGGGACAGTTTCAATGAAAAACTGTTTTTT. The encoded protein is CAWRDSFNEKLFF. The rearrangement uses TRBV30 and TRBJ1-4; D is perhaps TRBD1 (6 bases). This CDR3 is built from 13 residues. V was cut by 3 bases and J by 5 bases, with 10 bases left in between. Per the germline V gene, CDR1 is GTSNPN and CDR2 is SVGIG (reference sequence).

The chain combines TRBV28 with TRBJ2-3; tentative D call: TRBD2 (5 bases). CDR1 and CDR2 from the germline V gene are MDHEN and SYDVKM. CDR3 length: 12 residues. V shed 5 bases and J shed 6 bases, with 9 bases lying between them. In DNA, the CDR3 is TGTGCCAGCAGTATTAGGACTGATACGCAGTATTTT. It yields the protein CASSIRTDTQYF. Together with reference TRBV28 and TRBJ2-3, the CDR3 gives the full variable domain: DVKVTQSSRYLVKRTGEKVFLECVQDMDHENMFWYRQDPGLGLRLIYFSYDVKMKEKGDIPEGYSVSREKKERFSLILESASTNQTSMYLCASSIRTDTQYFGPGTRLTVL.

The rearrangement uses TRBV2 and TRBJ2-5; D is undetermined. Trimming removed 2 bases at V and 5 bases at J, with 15 bases between. The CDR3 runs to 15 residues. The germline V gene has CDR1 SNHLY and CDR2 FYNNEI. The CDR3 DNA reads as TGTGCCAGCAGTGAAAGTGTGGGTTACGGGGAGACCCAGTACTTC. Translating gives CASSESVGYGETQYF.

The chain is built from TRBV5-1 and TRBJ1-5; 9 positions agree with TRBD1. V shed 4 bases and J 7 bases; nucleotides not matched to a gene: 6. The CDR3 has 14 residues. Germline CDR1 reads SGHRS; CDR2 reads YFSETQ. The CDR3 loop reads CASSEGTGKQPQHF. The CDR3 region has the DNA TGCGCCAGCAGCGAGGGGACAGGGAAACAGCCCCAGCATTTT.

The CDR3: CASSSRSGTGEIYRNSPLHF. CDR3 coding DNA: TGTGCCAGTAGCTCCAGGTCGGGGACAGGGGAGATTTACCGTAATTCACCCCTCCACTTT. This chain links TRBV19 with TRBJ1-6, with 10 nucleotides matching TRBD1. Unmatched junction bases numbered 20, after V lost 6 bases and J lost 6 bases. CDR1 is LNHDA, CDR2 SQIVND, per germline (reference sequence). The CDR3 has 20 residues.

This rearrangement joins TRBV2 to TRBJ1-3, with TRBD1 matching 7 bases. The CDR3 contains 15 residues. Germline assignment: CDR1 SNHLY and CDR2 FYNNEI. V shed 0 bases and J 2 bases; nucleotides not matched to a gene: 1. The CDR3 coding sequence is TGTGCCAGCAGTGAAGCGACAGGGACTGGAAACACCATATATTTT. Translated, it gives CASSEATGTGNTIYF.

This chain connects TRBV5-1 to TRBJ2-2; TRBD2 might be the D (6 bases). The CDR3 is made up of 16 amino acids. From germline, CDR1 is SGHRS and CDR2 YFSETQ. The V gene lost 3 bases and the J gene lost 2 bases, with 14 bases spanning the gap. The CDR3 region is CASSSSGTPNTGELFF. The CDR3 region has the DNA TGCGCCAGCAGCTCCTCCGGGACTCCTAACACCGGGGAGCTGTTTTTT.

The V and J genes are TRBV18 and TRBJ1-1; 8 bases align to TRBD1. Germline assignment: CDR1 KGHSH and CDR2 LQKENI. Trimming removed 6 bases from V and 3 bases from J; junction bases left unmatched: 3. This CDR3 comprises 13 residues. CDR3 in DNA: TGTGCCAGCTCCCTACAGGGGGACACTGAAGCTTTCTTT. This encodes CASSLQGDTEAFF.

This clone occurred once. The rearrangement uses TRBV6-1 and TRBJ1-4; 7 nucleotides align to TRBD1. V was pared by 7 bases and J by 5 bases, with 4 bases of the junction left unmatched. CDR3 length: 13 amino acids. Per the germline V gene, CDR1 is MNHNS and CDR2 is SASEGT. CDR3 protein: CASMGRGNEKLFF. CDR3 bases: TGTGCCAGCATGGGCAGGGGGAATGAAAAACTGTTTTTT.

This chain joins TRBV25-1 and TRBJ2-5, with D hard to call. Trimming left V 0 bases short and J 2 bases short, with 7 bases between. There are 14 residues in the CDR3. Germline V CDR1 and CDR2: MGHDK, SYGVNS. The CDR3 DNA reads as TGTGCCAGCAGTGAATACAACAGACAAGAGACCCAGTACTTC. It translates to CASSEYNRQETQYF.

The chain couples TRBV5-5 to TRBJ2-5, with D possibly TRBD2 on 6 matching bases. Trimming took 5 bases from V and 1 from J, leaving 12 bases between them. This CDR3 region has 14 residues. CDR1 is SGHKS and CDR2 is YYEKEE in the germline V gene (reference sequence). The CDR3 protein is CASSPREPQETQYF. In nucleotides, the CDR3 is TGTGCCAGCAGTCCCCGGGAGCCCCAAGAGACCCAGTACTTC.

J is TRBJ2-1 and V is TRBV7-2; 7 bases match TRBD1. This CDR3 region has 16 residues. After removal of 5 bases from V and 0 bases from J, the junction contained 7 bases not matched to a gene. Germline V gene lookup returns CDR1 SGHTA and CDR2 FQGNSA. CDR3 protein: CASSPRTGYSYNEQFF. The DNA for the CDR3 is TGTGCCAGCAGCCCCAGGACAGGCTACTCCTACAATGAGCAGTTCTTC.

This clone was counted between two and nine times. The V gene is TRBV28, the J gene TRBJ2-7; maybe TRBD2 (5 bases). Trimming removed 2 bases from V and 6 bases from J, with 26 bases in between. The CDR3 runs 18 residues. CDR1 and CDR2 (germline): MDHEN, SYDVKM. CDR3 in DNA: TGTGCCAGCAGTTTAGGAGGCCACGGAGCTCAAGGGTTATCCGAGCAGTACTTC. Its translation is CASSLGGHGAQGLSEQYF.

Only a few counts were recorded for this clone. The chain joins TRBV6-1 to TRBJ1-2; 8 nucleotides match TRBD1. V lost 8 bases to trimming and J lost 4 bases; unmatched junction nucleotides: 3. The CDR3 is 12 amino acids. CDR1 MNHNS and CDR2 SASEGT come from the germline V gene. The CDR3 spells CASVDRGYGYTF. CDR3 nucleotide sequence: TGTGCCAGCGTAGACAGGGGCTATGGCTACACCTTC.

This chain links TRBV9 with TRBJ2-5; possibly TRBD2 for D (6 bases). The CDR3 length is 12 residues. Trimming took off 10 bases at V and 1 base at J, with 11 bases between the two ends. Looked up from germline, CDR1 is SGDLS and CDR2 is YYNGEE. The CDR3 nucleotides are TGTGCCCAACAGGAGGGCCAAGAGACCCAGTACTTC. It specifies CAQQEGQETQYF. The full variable domain, with the rest looked up from reference TRBV9 and TRBJ2-5, is DSGVTQTPKHLITATGQRVTLRCSPRSGDLSVYWYQQSLDQGLQFLIQYYNGEERAKGNILERFSAQQFPDLHSELNLSSLELGDSALYFCAQQEGQETQYFGPGTRLLVL.

This CDR3 is CASSLDRNRNQPQHF. The CDR3 bases are TGTGCCAGCAGCTTAGACAGAAATCGCAATCAGCCCCAGCATTTT. The V and J genes are TRBV7-2 and TRBJ1-5; no clear D gene. The V end lost 1 base, the J end lost 2 bases, and 9 bases lay between the germline ends. There are 15 residues in the CDR3. Germline V CDR1 and CDR2: SGHTA, FQGNSA.

The chain is built from TRBV5-1 and TRBJ1-2; tentatively, D is TRBD1 (5 bases). Trimming stripped 4 bases from V and 7 bases from J, with 17 bases between. The germline V gene has CDR1 SGHRS and CDR2 YFSETQ. CDR3 length equals 14 residues. CDR3 coding DNA: TGCGCCAGCAGCGTCCTTGGGCAGGGATCTGGCTACACCTTC. This codes for CASSVLGQGSGYTF.

The chain has TRBV18 and TRBJ2-7; the match to TRBD2 covers 7 bases. This CDR3 has 14 amino acids. Germline trimming cut 2 bases from V and 2 bases from J; bases unmatched to any gene: 3. Germline V gene data show CDR1 as KGHSH and CDR2 as LQKENI. The CDR3, as DNA: TGTGCCAGCTCACCAGAGGGGACTACCTACGAGCAGTACTTC. Its translation is CASSPEGTTYEQYF.

The rearrangement links TRBV5-1 to TRBJ2-2; a weak D match, TRBD2 (5 bases). Looked up from germline, CDR1 is SGHRS and CDR2 is YFSETQ. This CDR3 has 17 amino acids. Trimming stripped 4 bases from V and 3 bases from J, with 19 bases between. The CDR3 here is CASSHQPTGWDTGELFF. DNA for the CDR3: TGCGCCAGCAGCCACCAACCGACGGGGTGGGACACCGGGGAGCTGTTTTTT.